A selection of T cell receptor beta chains follows, all from one sample in a study of blood T cell repertoires in COVID-19. Clones were sequenced by immunoSEQ multiplex PCR, and TCRdb holds only the in-frame ones, with some missing. The sample records some 340,000 clones, 85% being singletons. Sequencing was performed on peripheral blood. The receptors stem from a woman aged 18-30 years with acute or convalescent COVID-19. Each CDR3 is given with its conserved first and last residue. The order of the fields is V gene, J gene, CDR3 protein.

>TRBV19|TRBJ2-5
CASSPGLDQETQYF
>TRBV5-1|TRBJ2-2
CASSLEAGFGTGELFF
>TRBV9|TRBJ1-1
CASSDRTGMNTEAFF
>TRBV18|TRBJ2-3
CASSREDTQYF
>TRBV24-1|TRBJ2-5
CATSDSQGGMGETQYF
>TRBV6-5|TRBJ2-5
CASKLDRLATQYF
>TRBV28|TRBJ1-1
CASSQPTGGWTEAFF
>TRBV4-1|TRBJ1-5
CASSHYYDGTGNQPQHF
>TRBV30|TRBJ1-2
CAWSARAYGYTF
>TRBV30|TRBJ1-3
CGQAPSGNTIYF
>TRBV30|TRBJ1-1
CAWSVGAMNTEAFF